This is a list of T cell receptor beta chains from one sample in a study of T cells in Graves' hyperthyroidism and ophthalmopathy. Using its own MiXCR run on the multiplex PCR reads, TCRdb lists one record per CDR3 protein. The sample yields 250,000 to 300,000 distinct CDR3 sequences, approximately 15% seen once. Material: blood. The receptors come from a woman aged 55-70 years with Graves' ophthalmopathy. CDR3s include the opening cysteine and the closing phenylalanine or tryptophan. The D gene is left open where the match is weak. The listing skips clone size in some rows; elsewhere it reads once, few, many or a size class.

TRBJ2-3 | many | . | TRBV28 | TGTGCCAGCAGTGACTCGCTAGGCACAGATACGCAGTATTTT | CASSDSLGTDTQYF
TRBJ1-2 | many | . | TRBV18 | TGTGCCAGCTCACCCGGGGCTAACTATGGCTACACCTTC | CASSPGANYGYTF
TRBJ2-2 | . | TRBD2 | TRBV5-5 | TGTGCCAGCAGCTTGGTCACTAGCGGGGTGTCGGGGGAGCTGTTTTTT | CASSLVTSGVSGELFF
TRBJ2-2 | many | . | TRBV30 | TGTGCCTGGAGTTTCCACGCGTACCCCGGGGAGCTGTTTTTT | CAWSFHAYPGELFF
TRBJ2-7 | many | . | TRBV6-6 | TGTGCCAGCAGTTACTCGAAGTGGTTGGATTACGAGCAGTACTTC | CASSYSKWLDYEQYF
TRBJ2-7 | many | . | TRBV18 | TGTGCCAGCTCACCGGGTAGTCAAGTGTACGAGCAGTACTTC | CASSPGSQVYEQYF
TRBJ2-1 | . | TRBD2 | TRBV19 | TGTGCCAGTAAAGGTAGCGGGGACAATGAGCAGTTCTTC | CASKGSGDNEQFF
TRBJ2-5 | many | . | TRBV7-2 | TGTGCCAGCAGCGCACGTGGGGGTGGAGAGACCCAGTACTTC | CASSARGGGETQYF
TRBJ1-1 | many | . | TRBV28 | TGTGCCAGCAGTTTAAATTCTCTTCTAATGAACACTGAAGCTTTCTTT | CASSLNSLLMNTEAFF
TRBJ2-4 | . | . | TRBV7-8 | TGCGCCAGCAGCCAAGATCGCCTAGGAGGGGAGGTAGCCAAAAACATTCAGTACTTC | CASSQDRLGGEVAKNIQYF
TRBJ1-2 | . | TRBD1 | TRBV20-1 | TGCAGTGCTTTAACCAGGGGGTCCGGTGGCTACACCTTC | CSALTRGSGGYTF
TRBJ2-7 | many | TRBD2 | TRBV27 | TGTGCCAGCAAAGTCGTCTCGGGAGGGAGAATCTACGAGCAGTACTTC | CASKVVSGGRIYEQYF
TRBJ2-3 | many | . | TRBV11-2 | TGTGCCAGCGGTTTCACAGATACGCAGTATTTT | CASGFTDTQYF
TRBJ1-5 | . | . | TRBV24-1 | TGTGCCACCAGTGACAGGCGGAGCAATCAGCCCCAGCATTTT | CATSDRRSNQPQHF
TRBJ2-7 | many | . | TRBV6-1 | TGTGCCAGCAGCTACTTACCCGGAGGGGCTACCGAGCAGTACTTC | CASSYLPGGATEQYF
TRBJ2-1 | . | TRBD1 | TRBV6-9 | TGTGCCAACACCGGGACAGGGCCCTACAATGAGCAGTTCTTC | CANTGTGPYNEQFF
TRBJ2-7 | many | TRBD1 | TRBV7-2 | TGTGCCAGCAGCCGCCCAAAAATGGACAGGGGAACCTACGAGCAGTACTTC | CASSRPKMDRGTYEQYF
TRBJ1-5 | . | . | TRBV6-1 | TGTGCCAGCAGTGAGGGATGGGGGCCTCAGCCCCAGCATTTT | CASSEGWGPQPQHF
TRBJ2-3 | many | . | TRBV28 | TGTGCCAGCAGTCTTCAGACGGGGACGCAGTATTTT | CASSLQTGTQYF
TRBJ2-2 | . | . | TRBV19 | TGTGCCAGTAGTATGAGTCGCCCGGGACGAAACGCGAACACCGGGGAGCTGTTTTTT | CASSMSRPGRNANTGELFF
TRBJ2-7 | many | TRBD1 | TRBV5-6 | TGTGCCAGCAGCCCGGGACAGAGTTCCTACGAGCAGTACTTC | CASSPGQSSYEQYF
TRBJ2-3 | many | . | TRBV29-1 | TGCAGCGTTGAAGGTCTTACAGATACGCAGTATTTT | CSVEGLTDTQYF
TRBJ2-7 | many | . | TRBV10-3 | TGTGCCATCAGTGGCCCCGGCGAGCAGTACTTC | CAISGPGEQYF
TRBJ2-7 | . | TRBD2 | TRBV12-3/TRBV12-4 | TGTGCCAGCAGAAGGATCGTAGCGGGGGACTATTGCGAGCAGTACTTC | CASRRIVAGDYCEQYF
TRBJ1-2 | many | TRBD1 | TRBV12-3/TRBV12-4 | TGTGCCAGCAGGCGACAGGGGGGCCGCAACTATGGCTACACCTTC | CASRRQGGRNYGYTF
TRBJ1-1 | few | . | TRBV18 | TGTGCCAGCTCACAGGGACAAAGTGGGAACACTGAAGCTTTCTTT | CASSQGQSGNTEAFF
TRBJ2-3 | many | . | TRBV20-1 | TGCAGTGCTAGGGCCGTAGACCAGACGCAGTATTTT | CSARAVDQTQYF
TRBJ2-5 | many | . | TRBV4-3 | TGCGCCAGCAGCCAAGTCGGGGCTGAGACCCAGTACTTC | CASSQVGAETQYF
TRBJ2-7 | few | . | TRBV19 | TGTGCCAGTAGTCCACGGATCGTGGGCTACGAGCAGTACTTC | CASSPRIVGYEQYF
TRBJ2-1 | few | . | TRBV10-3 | TGTGCCATCGGTGCTTCTAGTTCCTTGAACAATGAGCAGTTCTTC | CAIGASSSLNNEQFF
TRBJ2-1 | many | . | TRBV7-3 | TGTGCCAGCAGCCCGAACCGGGACTTCAATGAGCAGTTCTTC | CASSPNRDFNEQFF
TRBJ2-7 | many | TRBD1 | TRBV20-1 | TGCAGTGCTACCGGGACAGGGGGATTGGGGGAGCAGTACTTC | CSATGTGGLGEQYF
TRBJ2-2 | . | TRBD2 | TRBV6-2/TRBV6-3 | TGTGCCAGCAGAACTCGGACTAGCGGGAGAACGGGCACCGGGGAGCTGTTTTTT | CASRTRTSGRTGTGELFF
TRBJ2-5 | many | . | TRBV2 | TGTGCCAGCAGTGAGAATAGAGAGACCCAGTACTTC | CASSENRETQYF
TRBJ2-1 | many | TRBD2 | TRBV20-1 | TGCAGTGCTGCCGTGCTAGCGGGAGGCCCCTACAATGAGCAGTTCTTC | CSAAVLAGGPYNEQFF
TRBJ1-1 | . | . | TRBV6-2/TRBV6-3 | TGTGCCAGCATGGAGGGTTCGGCTTTCTTT | CASMEGSAFF
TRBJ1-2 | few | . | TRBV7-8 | TGTGCCAGCAGCCCGCGACCTGGGGGGTTTTTGGATGGCTACACCTTC | CASSPRPGGFLDGYTF
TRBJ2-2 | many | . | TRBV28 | TGTGCCAGCAGTTTGCTGAACACCGGGGAGCTGTTTTTT | CASSLLNTGELFF
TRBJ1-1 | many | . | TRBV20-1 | TGCAGTGCTAGAAACAGGGCGAACACTGAAGCTTTCTTT | CSARNRANTEAFF
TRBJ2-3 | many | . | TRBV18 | TGTGCCAGCTCACCAGGCTCGGACTATACGCAGTATTTT | CASSPGSDYTQYF
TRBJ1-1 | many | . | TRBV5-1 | TGCGCCAGCAGCGAGGGTATGAACACTGAAGCTTTCTTT | CASSEGMNTEAFF
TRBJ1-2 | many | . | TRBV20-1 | TGCAGTGCTAGACCGAGGGCCAGTAAGCCAGGTGGCTACACCTTC | CSARPRASKPGGYTF
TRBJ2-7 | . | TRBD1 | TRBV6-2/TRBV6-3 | TGTGCCAGCGATAGCACACAGGGGCTCTTCGAGCAGTACTTC | CASDSTQGLFEQYF
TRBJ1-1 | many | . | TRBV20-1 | TGCAGTCCTAACAAGGGTGGAACTGAAGCTTTCTTT | CSPNKGGTEAFF
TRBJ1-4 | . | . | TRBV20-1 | TGCAGTGTTAGGCCAGGGCCTAATGAAAAACTGTTTTTT | CSVRPGPNEKLFF
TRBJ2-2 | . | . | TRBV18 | TGTGCCAGCTCACCCGACAAGAACACCGGGGAGCTGTTTTTT | CASSPDKNTGELFF
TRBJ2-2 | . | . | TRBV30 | TGTGCCTGGAGTGTAGGAGGGAGCCAGAACACCGGGGAGCTGTTTTTT | CAWSVGGSQNTGELFF
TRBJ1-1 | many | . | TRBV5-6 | TGTGCCAGCAGCTTGGCCTTGACGGCCAAGAACACTGAAGCTTTCTTT | CASSLALTAKNTEAFF
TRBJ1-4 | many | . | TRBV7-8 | TGTGCCAGCAGTCCTGCGTCCGGGACAAAACTGTTTTTT | CASSPASGTKLFF
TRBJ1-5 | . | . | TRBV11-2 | TGTGCCAGCAGCTTCGAACTAGGTGGCAATCAGCCCCAGCATTTT | CASSFELGGNQPQHF
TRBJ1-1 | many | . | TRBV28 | TGTGCCAGCAGCTTTTGGGGAGGATCGAACACTGAAGCTTTCTTT | CASSFWGGSNTEAFF
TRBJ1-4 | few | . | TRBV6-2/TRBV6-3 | TGTGCCAGCAGTTTTATGCTCCTCGCAACTAATGAAAAACTGTTTTTT | CASSFMLLATNEKLFF
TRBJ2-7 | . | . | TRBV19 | TGTGCCAGTAGTCCAGGTCTGGGGGACTCCTACGAGCAGTACTTC | CASSPGLGDSYEQYF